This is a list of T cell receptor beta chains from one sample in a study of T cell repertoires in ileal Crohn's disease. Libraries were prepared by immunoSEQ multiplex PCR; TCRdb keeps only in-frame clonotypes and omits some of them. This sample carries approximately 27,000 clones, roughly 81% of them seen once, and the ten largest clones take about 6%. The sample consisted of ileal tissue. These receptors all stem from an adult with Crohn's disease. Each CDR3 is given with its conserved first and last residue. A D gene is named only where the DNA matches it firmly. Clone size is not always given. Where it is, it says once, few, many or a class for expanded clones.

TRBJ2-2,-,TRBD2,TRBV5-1,CASSFGRGAYGELFF,TGCGCCAGCAGCTTCGGGCGGGGGGCCTACGGGGAGCTGTTTTTT
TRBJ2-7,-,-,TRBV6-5,CASSFSRVSYEQYF,TGTGCCAGCAGTTTCTCCAGGGTCTCCTACGAGCAGTACTTC
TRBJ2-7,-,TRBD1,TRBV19,CASSIHGQGYEQYF,TGTGCCAGTAGTATCCATGGACAGGGCTACGAGCAGTACTTC
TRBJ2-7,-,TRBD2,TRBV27,CASSFLAGAYEQYF,TGTGCCAGCAGTTTTCTAGCGGGGGCCTACGAGCAGTACTTC
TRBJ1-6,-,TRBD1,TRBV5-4,CASSRKGTGRSSYNSPLHF,TGTGCCAGCAGTCGCAAAGGGACAGGGAGAAGCTCCTATAATTCACCCCTCCACTTT
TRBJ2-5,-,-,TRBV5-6,CASSLIGYEQYF,TGTGCCAGCAGCTTGATCGGGTATGAGCAGTACTTC
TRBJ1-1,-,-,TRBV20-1,CSARKEGRRF,TGCAGTGCTAGGAAGGAGGGGCGGCGGTTT
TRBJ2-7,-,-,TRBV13,CASSVAGIPSYEQYF,TGTGCCAGCAGCGTCGCAGGGATTCCGTCCTACGAGCAGTACTTC
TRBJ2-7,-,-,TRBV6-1,CASSEAPTATYEQYF,TGTGCCAGCAGTGAAGCGCCCACAGCTACCTACGAGCAGTACTTC
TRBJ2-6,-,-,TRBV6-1,CACRQAGANVLTF,TGTGCCTGCCGACAGGCTGGGGCCAACGTCCTGACTTTC
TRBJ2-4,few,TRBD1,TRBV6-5,CASSYDRGGDIQYF,TGTGCCAGCAGTTACGACAGGGGTGGGGACATTCAGTACTTC
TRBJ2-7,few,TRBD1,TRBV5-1,CASSLGQGTHEQYF,TGCGCCAGCAGCCTAGGACAGGGGACCCACGAGCAGTACTTC
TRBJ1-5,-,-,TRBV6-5,CASSYLAGRGQPQHF,TGTGCCAGCAGTTACCTCGCGGGGCGCGGCCAGCCCCAGCATTTT
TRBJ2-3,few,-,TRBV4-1,CASSQDLPTDTQYF,TGCGCCAGCAGCCAAGATCTTCCCACAGATACGCAGTATTTT
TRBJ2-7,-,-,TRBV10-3,CAIRGGLERAYEQYF,TGTGCCATCAGGGGCGGGCTAGAAAGGGCCTACGAGCAGTACTTC
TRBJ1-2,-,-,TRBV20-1,CSAPTYYGYTF,TGCAGTGCTCCTACGTACTATGGCTACACCTTC
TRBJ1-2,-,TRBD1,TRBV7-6,CASSQGQGAILGYTF,TGTGCCAGCAGCCAGGGACAGGGGGCAATTCTGGGCTACACCTTC
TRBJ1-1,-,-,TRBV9,CASSVLGNTEAFF,TGTGCCAGCAGCGTACTAGGGAACACTGAAGCTTTCTTT
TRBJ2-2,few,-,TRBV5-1,CASGGENTGELFF,TGCGCCAGCGGAGGGGAGAACACCGGGGAGCTGTTTTTT
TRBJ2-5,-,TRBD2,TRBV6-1,CASSEGRSGGWETQYF,TGTGCCAGCAGTGAAGGCCGGAGCGGGGGGTGGGAGACCCAGTACTTC
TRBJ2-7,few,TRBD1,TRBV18,CASSPYAGQGATSYEQYF,TGTGCCAGCTCACCTTACGCCGGACAGGGGGCGACCTCCTACGAGCAGTACTTC
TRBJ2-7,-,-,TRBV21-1,CASSGRDRGPLYEQYF,TGTGCCAGCAGCGGACGGGACAGGGGTCCTCTCTACGAGCAGTACTTC
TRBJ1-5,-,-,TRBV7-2,CASSPIGGRAQPQHF,TGTGCCAGCAGCCCTATAGGTGGCAGGGCACAGCCCCAGCATTTT
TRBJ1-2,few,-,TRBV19,CASTTIGRDYGYTF,TGTGCCAGTACCACGATCGGGAGAGACTATGGCTACACCTTC
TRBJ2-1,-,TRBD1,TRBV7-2,CASSISGTGVWNEQFF,TGTGCCAGCAGCATATCCGGGACAGGGGTTTGGAATGAGCAGTTCTTC
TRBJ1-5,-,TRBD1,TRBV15,CATSRMDRVGNQPQHF,TGTGCCACCAGCAGGATGGACAGGGTAGGCAATCAGCCCCAGCATTTT
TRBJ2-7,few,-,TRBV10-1,CASTVPSYEQYF,TGCGCCAGTACAGTGCCCTCCTACGAGCAGTACTTC
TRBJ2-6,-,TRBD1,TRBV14,CASSEGQFSGANVLTF,TGTGCCAGCAGCGAGGGACAGTTCTCTGGGGCCAACGTCCTGACTTTC
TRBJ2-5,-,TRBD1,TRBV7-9,CASSSRQGWKETQYF,TGTGCCAGCAGCTCTCGACAGGGGTGGAAAGAGACCCAGTACTTC